This TCR beta chain emerged from a study of breast tumors, draining lymph nodes, adjacent tissues. Axillary draining lymph nodes of breast cancer patients supplied the node samples. This clonotype came up many times. Its antigen is unknown. Each CDR3 protein gets one entry after TCRdb re-called the multiplex PCR reads with MiXCR. Of approximately 150,000 distinct CDR3 sequences listed, less than 35% are singletons. General study points: Data only fit, rather than demonstrated, lymph node origin of most tumor T cells. Tumor and nontumor repertoires were significantly more similar in luminal-like than in basal-like breast cancer. Tumors had less TCR diversity than lymph nodes, more than nontumor tissue.

From germline, CDR1 is MNHEY and CDR2 SVGAGI. V was clipped by 2 bases and J by 4 bases, with 10 bases between them. This CDR3 comprises 14 residues. This sequence joins TRBV6-5 and TRBJ2-3; D unclear. The sequencing input was axillary lymph node tissue. This TCR was recovered from a female donor with breast cancer. Some clones in this sample may be carry-over from other donors' samples. CDR3 sequence reads: CASSYRPDSDTQYF. CDR3 nucleotides: TGTGCCAGCAGTTACCGACCAGACTCAGATACGCAGTATTTT.